A selection of T cell receptor beta chains follows, all from one sample in a study of radiotherapy plus CTLA-4 blockade in lung cancer. Measured with immunoSEQ multiplex PCR; TCRdb has only the in-frame clones, and not every one. The table has approximately 100,000 clones, more than 70% seen once. The sample in question was peripheral blood, obtained from a patient treated with radiotherapy plus ipilimumab. The receptors were gathered from a human donor with non-small cell lung cancer that progressed on radiotherapy plus ipilimumab. Some clones in this sample may be carry-over from other donors' samples. CDR3s include the opening cysteine and the closing phenylalanine or tryptophan. D genes are given only for firm matches. Where a row states a size, it is once, few, many or the class of an expanded clone; other rows omit it.

TGTGCCAGCGGGGCTAATCAGCCCCAGCATTTT,CASGANQPQHF,once,NA,TRBJ1-5,TRBV6-5
TGTGCCAGCCGGGACAGAGTACAATCACAGCCCCAGCATTTT,CASRDRVQSQPQHF,NA,TRBD1,TRBJ1-5,TRBV2
TGTGCCACCGGGGCGCGGGGAGGGGTTTTGGACGAGCAGTACTTC,CATGARGGVLDEQYF,once,TRBD2,TRBJ2-7,TRBV28
TGTGCCAGCAGCCTGCGGTGGGGCTCCTACGAGCAGTACTTC,CASSLRWGSYEQYF,once,NA,TRBJ2-7,TRBV5-8
TGTGCCAGCAGCTTAGATCTCTCGACTCAAAAACTGTTTTTT,CASSLDLSTQKLFF,NA,NA,TRBJ1-4,TRBV7-9
TGTGCCAGCAGCGGGGGCGCCGGGCCGTACAATGAGCAGTTCTTC,CASSGGAGPYNEQFF,NA,NA,TRBJ2-1,TRBV9
TGTGGGGGACAGGGGGCAGGAGAAGAAGAAAAACTGTTTTTT,CGGQGAGEEEKLFF,NA,TRBD1,TRBJ1-4,TRBV30
TGTGCCAGCAGCTTGGGGCAGAGCTCCTACGAGCAGTACTTC,CASSLGQSSYEQYF,many,NA,TRBJ2-7,TRBV7-9
TGTGCCACGGGGAAAGATACGCAGTATTTT,CATGKDTQYF,NA,NA,TRBJ2-3,TRBV2
TGCAGCGTTGACGAACAGGGCAGAGGGGGCTCCTACGAGCAGTACTTC,CSVDEQGRGGSYEQYF,NA,NA,TRBJ2-7,TRBV29-1
TGTGCCAGCAGCGCCGGGGGGATAGAGACCCAGTACTTC,CASSAGGIETQYF,NA,TRBD2,TRBJ2-5,TRBV7-3